This T cell receptor beta chain is drawn from a study of cytomegalovirus exposure and HLA in healthy donors. Study details: The use of the same platform for the approximately 110 validation repertoires and the roughly 670 first-cohort repertoires was reported by a later analysis. Notes on the study in general: Cytomegalovirus-associated TCR beta chains were listed, numbering some 180.

Germline trimming cut 6 bases from V and 4 bases from J; bases unmatched to any gene: 10. The CDR3 runs to 15 residues. CDR1 is SNHLY and CDR2 is FYNNEI in the germline V gene. Sequencing was performed with immunoSEQ multiplex PCR; in TCRdb, only in-frame clones are kept and a portion is missing. The sample has 150,000 or so clones, approximately 90% seen once. Of note for this clone: Antigen: not known.

This sequence joins TRBV2 and TRBJ1-2; TRBD1 matches at 8 bases. The sequence was collected from a woman younger than 45 in good health and CMV-seropositive. The sample was PBMCs. The CDR3 DNA sequence: TGTGCCAGCAGCCTACAGGGGGTGGGGGGCTATGGCTACACCTTC. Protein product: CASSLQGVGGYGYTF. Combining the CDR3 with reference TRBV2 and TRBJ1-2 gives the whole variable domain EPEVTQTPSHQVTQMGQEVILRCVPISNHLYFYWYRQILGQKVEFLVSFYNNEISEKSEIFDDQFSVERPDGSNFTLKIRSTKLEDSAMYFCASSLQGVGGYGYTFGSGTRLTVV.